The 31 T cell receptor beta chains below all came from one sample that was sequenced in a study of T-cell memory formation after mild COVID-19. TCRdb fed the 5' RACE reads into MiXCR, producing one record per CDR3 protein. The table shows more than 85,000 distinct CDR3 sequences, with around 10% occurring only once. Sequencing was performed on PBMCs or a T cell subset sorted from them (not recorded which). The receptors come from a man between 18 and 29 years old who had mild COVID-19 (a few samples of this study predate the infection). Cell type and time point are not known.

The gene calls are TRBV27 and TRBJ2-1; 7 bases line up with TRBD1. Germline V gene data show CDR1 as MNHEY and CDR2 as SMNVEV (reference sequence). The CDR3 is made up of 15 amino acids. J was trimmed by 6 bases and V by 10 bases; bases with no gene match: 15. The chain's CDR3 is CATGLGTVGGNEQFF. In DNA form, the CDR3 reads TGTGCCACGGGTTTAGGGACAGTTGGTGGCAATGAGCAGTTCTTC.

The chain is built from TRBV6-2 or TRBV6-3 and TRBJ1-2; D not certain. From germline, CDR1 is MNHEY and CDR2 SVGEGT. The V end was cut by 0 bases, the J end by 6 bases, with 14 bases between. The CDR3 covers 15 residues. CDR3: CASSYSVFSQDGYTF. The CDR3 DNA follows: TGTGCCAGCAGTTACTCGGTTTTCAGCCAAGATGGCTACACCTTC.

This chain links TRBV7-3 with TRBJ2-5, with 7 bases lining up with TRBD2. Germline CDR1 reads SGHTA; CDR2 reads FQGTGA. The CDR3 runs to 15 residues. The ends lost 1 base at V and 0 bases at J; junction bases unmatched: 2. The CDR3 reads CASSLMGGYQETQYF. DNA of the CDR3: TGTGCCAGCAGCTTAATGGGGGGGTACCAAGAGACCCAGTACTTC.

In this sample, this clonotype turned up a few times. CDR3 sequence reads: CSAAQPMNTEAFF. The CDR3 DNA is TGCAGTGCGGCCCAGCCCATGAACACTGAAGCTTTCTTT. The rearrangement uses TRBV20-1 and TRBJ1-1; unclear D gene. CDR1 is DFQATT, CDR2 SNEGSKA, per germline (reference sequence). This CDR3 has 13 residues. V was pared by 6 bases and J by 0 bases, with 11 bases between.

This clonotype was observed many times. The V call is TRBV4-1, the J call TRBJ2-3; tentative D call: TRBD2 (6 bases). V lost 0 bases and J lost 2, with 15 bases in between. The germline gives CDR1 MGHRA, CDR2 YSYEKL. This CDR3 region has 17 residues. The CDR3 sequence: CASSQEHASALTDTQYF. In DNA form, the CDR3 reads TGCGCCAGCAGCCAAGAGCATGCTAGCGCACTCACAGATACGCAGTATTTT.

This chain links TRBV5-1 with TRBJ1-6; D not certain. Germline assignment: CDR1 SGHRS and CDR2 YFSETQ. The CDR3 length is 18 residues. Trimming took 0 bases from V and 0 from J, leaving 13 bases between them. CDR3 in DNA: TGCGCCAGCAGCTTGGGGCCCAGGTTCGGCTCCTATAATTCACCCCTCCACTTT. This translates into CASSLGPRFGSYNSPLHF.

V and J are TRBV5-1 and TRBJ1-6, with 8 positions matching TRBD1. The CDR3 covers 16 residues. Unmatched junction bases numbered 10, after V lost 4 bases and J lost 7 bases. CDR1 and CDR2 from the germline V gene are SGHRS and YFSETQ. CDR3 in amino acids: CASSQTGQDRNSPLHF. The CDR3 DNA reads TGCGCCAGCAGCCAGACGGGACAGGATAGGAATTCACCCCTCCACTTT.

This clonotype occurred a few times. For the CDR3, the DNA is TGTGCCAGCAGCAAAGGAGGGACCCTCTACGAGCAGTACGTC. Encoded protein: CASSKGGTLYEQYV. This chain uses TRBV7-8 with TRBJ2-7, with D perhaps TRBD2 (6 bases). V was shortened by 5 bases and J by 3 bases, with 14 bases between the two germline ends. CDR1 is SGHVS, CDR2 FQNEAQ, per germline. The CDR3 extends over 14 amino acids.

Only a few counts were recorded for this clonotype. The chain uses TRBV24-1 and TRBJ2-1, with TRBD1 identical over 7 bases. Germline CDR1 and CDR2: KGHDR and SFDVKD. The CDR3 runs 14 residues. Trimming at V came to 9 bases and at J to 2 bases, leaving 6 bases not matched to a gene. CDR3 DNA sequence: TGTGCCACCCAAACAGGGGAGCCCTACAATGAGCAGTTCTTC. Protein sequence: CATQTGEPYNEQFF.

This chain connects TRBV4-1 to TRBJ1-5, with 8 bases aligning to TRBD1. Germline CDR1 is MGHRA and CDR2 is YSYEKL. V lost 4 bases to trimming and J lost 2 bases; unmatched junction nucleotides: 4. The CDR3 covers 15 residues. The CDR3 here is CASSPTGAGNQPQHF. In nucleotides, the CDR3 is TGCGCCAGCAGCCCGACAGGGGCGGGCAATCAGCCCCAGCATTTT.

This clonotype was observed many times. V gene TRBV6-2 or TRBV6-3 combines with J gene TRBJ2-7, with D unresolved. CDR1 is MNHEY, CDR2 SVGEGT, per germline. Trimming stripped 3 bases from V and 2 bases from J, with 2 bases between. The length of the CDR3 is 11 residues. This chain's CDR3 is CASSYAYEQYF. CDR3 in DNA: TGTGCCAGCAGTTATGCCTACGAGCAGTACTTC.

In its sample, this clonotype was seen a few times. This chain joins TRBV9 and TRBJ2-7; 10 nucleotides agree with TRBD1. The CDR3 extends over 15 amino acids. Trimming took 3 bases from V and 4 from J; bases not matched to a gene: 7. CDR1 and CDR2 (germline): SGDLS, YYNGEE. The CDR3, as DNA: TGTGCCAGCAGCGCCGCGGGACAGGGGAGTTACGAGCAGTACTTC. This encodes CASSAAGQGSYEQYF.

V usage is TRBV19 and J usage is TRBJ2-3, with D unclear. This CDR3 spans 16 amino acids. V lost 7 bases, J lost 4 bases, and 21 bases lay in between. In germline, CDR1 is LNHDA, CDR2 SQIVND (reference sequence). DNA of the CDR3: TGTGCCAGTACCCCGGATCCGCCACCGGGCGCAGATACGCAGTATTTT. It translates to CASTPDPPPGADTQYF.

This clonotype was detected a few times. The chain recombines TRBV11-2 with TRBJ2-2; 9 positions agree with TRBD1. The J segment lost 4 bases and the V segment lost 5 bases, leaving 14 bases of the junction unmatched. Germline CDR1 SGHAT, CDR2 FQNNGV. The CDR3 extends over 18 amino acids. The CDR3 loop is CASSRTVSWTGVTGELFF. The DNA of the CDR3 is TGTGCCAGCAGCCGAACCGTTAGTTGGACAGGGGTCACCGGGGAGCTGTTTTTT.

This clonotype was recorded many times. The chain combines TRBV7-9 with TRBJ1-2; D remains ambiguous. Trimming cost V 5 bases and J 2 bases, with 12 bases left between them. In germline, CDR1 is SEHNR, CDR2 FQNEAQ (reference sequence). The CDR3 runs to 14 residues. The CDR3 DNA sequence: TGTGCCAGCAGCCTTTCCCCAGAAAACTATGGCTACACCTTC. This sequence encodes CASSLSPENYGYTF.

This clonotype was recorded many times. The CDR3 reads CASSFAGASYNEQFF. Written as DNA, the CDR3 is TGTGCCAGCAGCTTTGCGGGGGCTTCGTACAATGAGCAGTTCTTC. J is TRBJ2-1 and V is TRBV7-6; possibly TRBD2 for D (7 bases). This CDR3 has 15 amino acids. Looked up from germline, CDR1 is SGHVS and CDR2 is FNYEAQ. V was clipped by 3 bases and J by 4 bases, with 13 bases between them.

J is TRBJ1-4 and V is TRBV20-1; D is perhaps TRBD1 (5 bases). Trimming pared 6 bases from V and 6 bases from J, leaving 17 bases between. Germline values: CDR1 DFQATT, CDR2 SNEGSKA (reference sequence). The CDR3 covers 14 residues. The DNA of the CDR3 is TGCAGTGCAGACAGTCCGGGGATGGATGAAAAACTGTTTTTT. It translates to CSADSPGMDEKLFF.

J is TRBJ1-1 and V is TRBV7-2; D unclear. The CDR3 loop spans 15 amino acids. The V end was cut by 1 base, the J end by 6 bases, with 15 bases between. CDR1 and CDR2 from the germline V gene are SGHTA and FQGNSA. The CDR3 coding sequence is TGTGCCAGCAGCTTAGAAGTCACCCTGGGCGCTGAAGCTTTCTTT. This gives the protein CASSLEVTLGAEAFF.

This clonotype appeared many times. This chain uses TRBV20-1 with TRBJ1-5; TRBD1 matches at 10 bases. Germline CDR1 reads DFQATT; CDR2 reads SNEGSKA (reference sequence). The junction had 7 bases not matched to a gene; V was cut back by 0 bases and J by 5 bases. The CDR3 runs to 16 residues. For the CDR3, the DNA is TGCAGTGCTAGAGATCGGACAGGGGGAGGGCATCAGCCCCAGCATTTT. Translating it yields CSARDRTGGGHQPQHF.

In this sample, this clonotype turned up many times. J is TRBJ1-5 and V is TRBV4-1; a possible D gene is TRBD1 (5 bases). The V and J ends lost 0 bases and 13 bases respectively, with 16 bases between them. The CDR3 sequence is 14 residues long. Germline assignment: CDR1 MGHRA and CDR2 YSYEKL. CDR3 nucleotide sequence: TGCGCCAGCAGCCAAGAGGGACCAAGTCTGTCGCAGCATTTT. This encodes CASSQEGPSLSQHF.

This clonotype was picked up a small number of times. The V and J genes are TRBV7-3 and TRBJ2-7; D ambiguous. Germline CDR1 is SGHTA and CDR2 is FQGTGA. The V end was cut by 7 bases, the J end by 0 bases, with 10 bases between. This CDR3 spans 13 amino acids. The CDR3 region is CASKQAGSYEQYF. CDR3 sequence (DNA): TGTGCCAGCAAACAAGCCGGCTCCTACGAGCAGTACTTC.

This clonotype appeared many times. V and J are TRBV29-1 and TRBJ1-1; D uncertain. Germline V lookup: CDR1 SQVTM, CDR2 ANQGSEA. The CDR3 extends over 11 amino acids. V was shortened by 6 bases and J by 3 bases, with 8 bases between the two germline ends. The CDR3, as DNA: TGCAGCGTGGGTAGGGACACTGAAGCTTTCTTT. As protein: CSVGRDTEAFF.

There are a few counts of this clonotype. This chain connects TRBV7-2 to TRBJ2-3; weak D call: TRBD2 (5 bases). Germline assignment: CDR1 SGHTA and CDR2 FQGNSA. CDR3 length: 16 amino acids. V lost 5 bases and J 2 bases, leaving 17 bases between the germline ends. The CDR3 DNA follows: TGTGCCAGCAGCCCACCCACCGAGGAGGTCACAGATACGCAGTATTTT. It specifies CASSPPTEEVTDTQYF.

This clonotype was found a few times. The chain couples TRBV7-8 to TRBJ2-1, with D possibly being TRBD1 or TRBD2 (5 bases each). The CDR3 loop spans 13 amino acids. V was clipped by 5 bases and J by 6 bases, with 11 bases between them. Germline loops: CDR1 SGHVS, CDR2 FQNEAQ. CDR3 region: CASSMGRTNEQFF. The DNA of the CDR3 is TGTGCCAGCAGCATGGGACGGACCAATGAGCAGTTCTTC.

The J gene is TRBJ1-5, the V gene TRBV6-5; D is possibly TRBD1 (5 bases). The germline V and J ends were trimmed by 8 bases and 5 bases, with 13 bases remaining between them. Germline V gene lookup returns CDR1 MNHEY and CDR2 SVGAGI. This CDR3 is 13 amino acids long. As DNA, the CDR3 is TGTGCCAGCGCCCAGGGCGGCCATCAGCCCCAGCATTTT. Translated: CASAQGGHQPQHF.

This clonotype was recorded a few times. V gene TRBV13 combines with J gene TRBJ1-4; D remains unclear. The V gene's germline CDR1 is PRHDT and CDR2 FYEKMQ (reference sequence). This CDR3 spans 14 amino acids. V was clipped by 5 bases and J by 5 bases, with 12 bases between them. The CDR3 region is CASSVRETNEKLFF. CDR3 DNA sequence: TGTGCCAGCAGCGTGCGGGAGACAAATGAAAAACTGTTTTTT.

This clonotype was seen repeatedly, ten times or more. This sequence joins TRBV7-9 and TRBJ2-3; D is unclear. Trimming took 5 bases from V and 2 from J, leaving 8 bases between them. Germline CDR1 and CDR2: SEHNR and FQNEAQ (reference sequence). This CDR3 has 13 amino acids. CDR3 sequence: CASSPDDTDTQYF. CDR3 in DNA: TGTGCCAGCAGCCCCGACGACACAGATACGCAGTATTTT.

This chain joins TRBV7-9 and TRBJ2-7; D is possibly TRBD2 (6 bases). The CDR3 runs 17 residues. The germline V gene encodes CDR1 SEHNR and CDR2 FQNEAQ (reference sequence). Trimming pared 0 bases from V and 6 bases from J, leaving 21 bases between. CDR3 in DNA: TGTGCCAGCAGCTTAGCCCCGGTGGGGGGTCCGGTGGCCGAGCAGTACGTC. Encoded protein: CASSLAPVGGPVAEQYV.

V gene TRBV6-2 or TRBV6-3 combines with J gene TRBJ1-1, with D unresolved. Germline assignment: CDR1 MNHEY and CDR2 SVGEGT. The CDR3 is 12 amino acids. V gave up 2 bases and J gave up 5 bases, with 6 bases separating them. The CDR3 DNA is TGTGCCAGCAGTTACGTTGGGACTGAAGCTTTCTTT. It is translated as CASSYVGTEAFF.

The CDR3 DNA follows: TGTGCCAGCAGATCCATAGACGATGAGCAGTTCTTC. Translating gives CASRSIDDEQFF. This sequence joins TRBV7-3 and TRBJ2-1, with unresolved D. Trimming left V 6 bases short and J 8 bases short, with 11 bases between. The CDR3 consists of 12 residues. CDR1 is SGHTA, CDR2 FQGTGA, per germline.

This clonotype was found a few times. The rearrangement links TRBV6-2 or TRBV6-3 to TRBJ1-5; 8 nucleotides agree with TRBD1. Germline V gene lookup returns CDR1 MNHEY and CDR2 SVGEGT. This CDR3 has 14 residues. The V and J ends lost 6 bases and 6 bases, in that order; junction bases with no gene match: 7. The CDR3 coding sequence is TGTGCCAGCAGGTCCGACAGGGGAGCTCAGCCCCAGCATTTT. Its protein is CASRSDRGAQPQHF.